The present T cell receptor (beta chain) was sequenced within a study of spatial heterogeneity in lung cancer. About the study: On average, each unique TCR and UMI combination appeared more than ten times in raw reads.

A single record per CDR3 protein comes from TCRdb applying MiXCR to the 5' RACE reads. The sample records 2,000 to 3,000 distinct CDR3 sequences, nearly 4.5% being singletons. Documented time point: sample taken at primary tumor resection. In each case, whole RNA from tumor, nontumor lung or frozen PBMC was sequenced unsorted. The donors comprised around 76 untreated early-stage non-small cell lung cancer patients. This CDR3 is built from 14 residues. V lost 0 bases, J lost 5 bases, and 11 bases lay in between. Germline assignment: CDR1 SGHTS and CDR2 YDEGEE. Specimen: normal lung tissue next to the tumor, collected at surgery. The clonotype was recovered from a female donor with early-stage non-small cell lung cancer. The V and J genes are TRBV5-8 and TRBJ1-1; D is undetermined. Here the CDR3 reads CASSLEAGRTEAFF. The CDR3 coding sequence is TGTGCCAGCAGCTTGGAGGCTGGGCGGACTGAAGCTTTCTTT.